The 13 T cell receptor beta chains below were found in one sample sequenced in a study of early stage breast cancer tumors (dated by TCRdb to 2015 to 2018). The library was generated by the immunoSEQ multiplex PCR assay. The immuneACCESS repertoire file appears here via TCRdb, limited to in-frame rearrangements. These files lack a portion of the clones; in checked studies, under half of the deficit traces to unresolved V genes, and the cause of the others is not known. Recorded for this sample are 45,000 to 60,000 clones; about nine tenths of them occurred a single time. The top ten clones comprise around 5% of the sample. The sequenced sample consisted of blood. All receptors derive from a person in their 70s with breast cancer.

The rearrangement joins TRBV7-8 to TRBJ2-7; 11 bases line up with TRBD1. Germline trimming cut 5 bases from V and 4 bases from J; bases unmatched to any gene: 7. Germline lookup yields CDR1 SGHVS and CDR2 FQNEAQ. The CDR3 length is 15 residues. Here the CDR3 DNA reads TGTGCCAGCAGCCCCGGGACAGGGGGAGTATACGAGCAGTACTTC. It encodes CASSPGTGGVYEQYF. Full variable domain (rest looked up from reference TRBV7-8 and TRBJ2-7): GAGVSQSPRYKVAKRGQDVALRCDPISGHVSLFWYQQALGQGPEFLTYFQNEAQLDKSGLPSDRFFAERPEGSVSTLKIQRTQQEDSAVYLCASSPGTGGVYEQYFGPGTRLTVT.

This chain joins TRBV6-5 and TRBJ1-3, with TRBD1 as a possible D gene (5 bases). This CDR3 has 15 residues. The V gene lost 6 bases and the J gene lost 1 base, with 13 bases spanning the gap. The V gene's germline CDR1 is MNHEY and CDR2 SVGAGI. The CDR3 DNA is TGTGCCAGCAGCAACAGGTCACCATCTGGAAACACCATATATTTT. Amino acid sequence: CASSNRSPSGNTIYF.

The chain carries TRBV5-1 and TRBJ1-1; 7 bases are shared with TRBD1. Losses at the gene ends were 4 bases for V and 1 base for J; bases not matched to a gene: 4. This CDR3 contains 14 residues. Germline CDR1 and CDR2: SGHRS and YFSETQ. The CDR3 DNA reads TGCGCCAGCAGCACGAGACAGGGGAACACTGAAGCTTTCTTT. It codes for CASSTRQGNTEAFF.

The chain has TRBV7-9 and TRBJ2-5, with no clear D. This CDR3 is 15 amino acids long. The V gene's germline CDR1 is SEHNR and CDR2 FQNEAQ (reference sequence). The V end was cut by 2 bases, the J end by 4 bases, with 14 bases between. CDR3: CASSLSTPTGETQYF. The CDR3 DNA is TGTGCCAGCAGCTTATCGACTCCGACGGGAGAGACCCAGTACTTC.

The gene calls are TRBV6-1 and TRBJ1-5, with D possibly being TRBD1 (6 bases). The CDR3 spans 15 residues. Germline CDR1 reads MNHNS; CDR2 reads SASEGT. The V gene lost 4 bases and the J gene lost 3 bases, with 13 bases spanning the gap. The CDR3 nucleotides are TGTGCCAGCAGTGTAGCCGACAGGATCAATCAGCCCCAGCATTTT. Translating it yields CASSVADRINQPQHF.

The chain combines TRBV9 with TRBJ2-5, with TRBD2 matching 8 bases. CDR3 length equals 16 residues. Germline values: CDR1 SGDLS, CDR2 YYNGEE. After removal of 4 bases from V and 2 bases from J, the junction contained 10 bases not matched to a gene. The CDR3 DNA reads TGTGCCAGCAGCCTCTCAACTAGCGGCCCGCAAGAGACCCAGTACTTC. Protein: CASSLSTSGPQETQYF.

This clone was observed a few times. The genes are TRBV7-9 and TRBJ1-1; 10 bases fit TRBD1. The V gene's germline CDR1 is SEHNR and CDR2 FQNEAQ (reference sequence). The J segment lost 7 bases and the V segment lost 3 bases, leaving 11 bases of the junction unmatched. This CDR3 contains 16 residues. CDR3 in amino acids: CASSFRDRGLGGEAFF. The DNA of the CDR3 is TGTGCCAGCAGCTTCCGGGACAGGGGCCTCGGTGGTGAAGCTTTCTTT. The variable domain in full, completed from reference TRBV7-9 and TRBJ1-1, reads DTGVSQNPRHKITKRGQNVTFRCDPISEHNRLYWYRQTLGQGPEFLTYFQNEAQLEKSRLLSDRFSAERPKGSFSTLEIQRTEQGDSAMYLCASSFRDRGLGGEAFFGQGTRLTVV.

V is TRBV7-6 and J is TRBJ2-2; the match to TRBD2 covers 8 bases. Germline lookup yields CDR1 SGHVS and CDR2 FNYEAQ. With V trimmed by 5 bases and J by 3 bases, 8 bases remained unmatched. The CDR3 contains 16 residues. The CDR3 region is CASSIRSGSDTGELFF. Here the CDR3 DNA reads TGTGCCAGCAGCATTCGCAGCGGGAGTGACACCGGGGAGCTGTTTTTT.

The sample holds a few counts of this clone. The V call is TRBV5-8, the J call TRBJ1-2; no clear D gene. The CDR3 sequence is 15 residues long. V was pared by 2 bases and J by 0 bases, with 11 bases between. Germline CDR1 and CDR2: SGHTS and YDEGEE. The CDR3 loop is CASSFGDRPNYGYTF. Written as DNA, the CDR3 is TGTGCCAGCAGCTTCGGGGATAGACCTAACTATGGCTACACCTTC.

This clone was seen only once. This chain joins TRBV30 and TRBJ2-5; TRBD1 aligns across 7 bases. CDR1 and CDR2 (germline): GTSNPN, SVGIG (reference sequence). Trimming at V came to 0 bases and at J to 5 bases, leaving 6 bases not matched to a gene. This CDR3 comprises 14 residues. The CDR3 nucleotides are TGTGCCTGGAGTGTTGACAGGGTTAGGGAGACCCAGTACTTC. This sequence encodes CAWSVDRVRETQYF.

V gene TRBV19 combines with J gene TRBJ1-6; 9 bases map to TRBD1. The CDR3 consists of 14 residues. V shed 6 bases, J shed 10 bases, and the junction held 7 bases outside the gene matches. Germline loops: CDR1 LNHDA, CDR2 SQIVND (reference sequence). CDR3 sequence: CASSLGQGRSPLHF. CDR3 in DNA: TGTGCCAGTAGCCTTGGACAGGGGCGATCACCCCTCCACTTT.

V gene TRBV9 combines with J gene TRBJ2-3; perhaps TRBD2 as D (5 bases). CDR1 and CDR2 from the germline V gene are SGDLS and YYNGEE. The CDR3 totals 15 residues. The V end was cut by 4 bases, the J end by 5 bases, with 17 bases between. As DNA, the CDR3 is TGTGCCAGCAGCTCACAGCGGACGGCGGGAGATACGCAGTATTTT. It specifies CASSSQRTAGDTQYF.

This clone has a single count. The chain has TRBV4-1 and TRBJ1-5, with 7 bases identical to TRBD1. The CDR3 sequence is 17 residues long. V was pared by 0 bases and J by 1 base, with 6 bases of the junction left unmatched. Germline V gene data show CDR1 as MGHRA and CDR2 as YSYEKL. This chain's CDR3 is CASSQDRGQGSNQPQHF. The CDR3 DNA sequence: TGCGCCAGCAGCCAAGATAGGGGGCAAGGAAGCAATCAGCCCCAGCATTTT.